This entry features one T cell receptor (beta chain) sequence. Other DNA sequences within the sample encode an identical CDR3. The CDR3 has 13 residues. V dropped 5 bases and J dropped 5 bases, with 10 bases sitting between them. Participants were aged about 18 to 100 years from some 24 US areas. This specimen belongs to a study of blood T cell repertoires in COVID-19. Looking at the study overall: PBMCs, B-cell-depleted T cells, or T cells provided the cDNA or gDNA that made up the material.

This table comes from immunoSEQ multiplex PCR, and its TCRdb copy is limited to in-frame clones, with some not included. The table records hundreds of thousands of clones, 80% to 90% of them present only once. The TCR originated in a young man who had recovered from COVID-19. The chain joins TRBV12-3 or TRBV12-4 to TRBJ2-1; D possibly corresponds to TRBD1 (6 bases). Sample: PBMCs or T cells enriched from blood (not recorded which). The CDR3 region has the DNA TGTGCCAGCAGTCGGGACACCAACAATGAGCAGTTCTTC. Amino acid sequence: CASSRDTNNEQFF.